This T cell receptor beta chain was identified in a study of Ad26.COV2.S vaccination and SARS-CoV-2 variants. V was clipped by 3 bases and J by 7 bases, with 15 bases between them. Germline V gene sequence: CDR1 MDHEN, CDR2 SYDVKM. This CDR3 has 14 residues. Clones were read by immunoSEQ multiplex PCR, and TCRdb kept only the in-frame ones, dropping some. This repertoire shows some 480,000 clones, approximately 88% found once; its top ten account for roughly 13%. Noted treatment: some 19 received Ad26.COV2.S at low or high dose, single or two shots; several received placebo; per-sample allocation not given. At day 63 after the first vaccine or placebo injection, samples were drawn. Wuhan-strain SARS-CoV-2 spike was expressed by the Ad26 vector that made up the vaccine. This clone was detected once.

J is TRBJ1-2 and V is TRBV28; D possibly corresponds to TRBD1 (5 bases). The TCR originated in a person between 18 and 65 years old who received the Ad26.COV2.S COVID-19 vaccine or a placebo. Sample: peripheral blood, taken in a trial of Ad26.COV2.S vaccine versus placebo. The CDR3 sequence is CASSFGGGPIGYTF. Written as DNA, the CDR3 is TGTGCCAGCAGTTTTGGGGGGGGTCCTATTGGCTACACCTTC.